This T cell receptor beta chain derives from a study of early T cells in non-severe SARS-CoV-2 infection. Study-level points and caveats: Using VDJdb, the matching emphasized anti-spike CD8 responses while missing private and CD4 specificities.

The TCR library protocol was used to attach unique molecular identifiers. These identifiers were attached to individual cDNA molecules. In TCRdb, the 5' RACE reads were re-called with MiXCR into one record per CDR3 protein. The sample has roughly 80,000 distinct CDR3 sequences, about 6.5% seen once. This clonotype was seen a handful of times. Antigen unknown. Source material: whole blood. This clonotype was sampled from an adult who was a healthcare worker with PCR-confirmed SARS-CoV-2 infection or an uninfected control (not recorded which).

The CDR3 loop reads CASSVAGRHSSTDTQYF. Here the CDR3 DNA reads TGTGCCAGCAGCGTAGCCGGGAGACACTCTAGCACAGATACGCAGTATTTT. The chain has TRBV9 and TRBJ2-3; tentative D call: TRBD2 (6 bases). Per the germline V gene, CDR1 is SGDLS and CDR2 is YYNGEE. Trimming pared 0 bases from V and 0 bases from J, leaving 14 bases between. This CDR3 region has 17 residues.